These 13 T cell receptor beta chains originate from one sample sequenced in a study of T cell responses to AZD1222 COVID-19 vaccine. Sequencing used immunoSEQ multiplex PCR; TCRdb keeps in-frame clones, though not all of them. The sample records 150,000 to 200,000 clones, roughly 87% being singletons. The sample was peripheral blood, taken 28 days after the second AZD1222 dose. Receptors were obtained from an adult who received the AZD1222 COVID-19 vaccine.

CDR3 residues: CSVEANDGYTF. DNA for the CDR3: TGCAGCGTTGAAGCCAACGACGGCTACACCTTC. This chain joins TRBV29-1 and TRBJ1-2; D not resolved. CDR3 length equals 11 residues. Germline V lookup: CDR1 SQVTM, CDR2 ANQGSEA. Trimming took off 1 base at V and 8 bases at J, with 8 bases between the two ends.

The chain employs TRBV28 and TRBJ2-7; D call uncertain. The CDR3 totals 15 residues. Germline CDR1 reads MDHEN; CDR2 reads SYDVKM. Trimming took off 6 bases at V and 2 bases at J, with 17 bases between the two ends. The CDR3 loop is CASSRHKTRAYEQYF. CDR3 nucleotides: TGTGCCAGCAGCCGACACAAAACAAGGGCCTACGAGCAGTACTTC.

The chain links TRBV7-6 to TRBJ1-5, with 7 bases identical to TRBD1. The V and J ends lost 2 bases and 6 bases, in that order; junction bases with no gene match: 4. This CDR3 is 14 amino acids long. CDR1 is SGHVS and CDR2 is FNYEAQ in the germline V gene. CDR3 loop: CASSLSSGGQPQHF. The CDR3 DNA reads TGTGCCAGCAGCTTAAGCTCAGGGGGTCAGCCCCAGCATTTT.

V gene TRBV11-2 combines with J gene TRBJ2-7; no clear D. V lost 1 base and J lost 2, with 9 bases in between. The germline V gene has CDR1 SGHAT and CDR2 FQNNGV. The CDR3 has 14 amino acids. The CDR3 nucleotides are TGTGCCAGCAGCTTAGGTGGCAGACCCTACGAGCAGTACTTC. Translated, it gives CASSLGGRPYEQYF.

This rearrangement joins TRBV28 to TRBJ1-1; D uncertain. V lost 2 bases and J 3 bases, leaving 7 bases between the germline ends. Germline V CDR1 and CDR2: MDHEN, SYDVKM. This CDR3 has 13 residues. CDR3 residues: CASSLLRDTEAFF. CDR3 sequence (DNA): TGTGCCAGCAGTTTACTCCGGGACACTGAAGCTTTCTTT. The full variable domain, in which reference TRBV28 and TRBJ1-1 provide the parts outside the CDR3, is DVKVTQSSRYLVKRTGEKVFLECVQDMDHENMFWYRQDPGLGLRLIYFSYDVKMKEKGDIPEGYSVSREKKERFSLILESASTNQTSMYLCASSLLRDTEAFFGQGTRLTVV.

V and J are TRBV6-5 and TRBJ2-1; the match to TRBD1 covers 8 bases. CDR3 size: 14 residues. In germline, CDR1 is MNHEY, CDR2 SVGAGI. V dropped 9 bases and J dropped 4; count of bases not matched to a gene: 8. In DNA form, the CDR3 reads TGTGCCAGGTTTTCGGGACAGGTATACAATGAGCAGTTCTTC. This sequence encodes CARFSGQVYNEQFF.

The V and J genes are TRBV25-1 and TRBJ2-3, with 8 bases lining up with TRBD1. The germline V gene encodes CDR1 MGHDK and CDR2 SYGVNS. Unmatched junction bases numbered 6, after V lost 10 bases and J lost 3 bases. The CDR3 contains 13 residues. The CDR3 DNA reads as TGTGCCATTTCCAGGGGGCGAACAGATACGCAGTATTTT. This gives the protein CAISRGRTDTQYF. The full variable domain, rest sourced from reference TRBV25-1 and TRBJ2-3, is EADIYQTPRYLVIGTGKKITLECSQTMGHDKMYWYQQDPGMELHLIHYSYGVNSTEKGDLSSESTVSRIRTEHFPLTLESARPSHTSQYLCAISRGRTDTQYFGPGTRLTVL.

The chain joins TRBV3-1 (or the pseudogene TRBV3-2) to TRBJ1-4; 9 nucleotides agree with TRBD1. Germline lookup yields CDR1 LGHDT and CDR2 YNNKEL (reference sequence). Trimming removed 4 bases from V and 8 bases from J; junction bases left unmatched: 11. The length of the CDR3 is 16 residues. CDR3 sequence: CASSRTKGQGKEKLFF. The CDR3 bases are TGTGCCAGCAGCCGAACAAAGGGACAGGGAAAAGAAAAACTGTTTTTT.

This sequence joins TRBV27 and TRBJ2-7, with D perhaps matching TRBD1 (6 bases). The CDR3 sequence is 13 residues long. The germline V and J ends were trimmed by 5 bases and 2 bases, with 10 bases remaining between them. Germline CDR1 reads MNHEY; CDR2 reads SMNVEV (reference sequence). The CDR3 loop is CASSTSGAYEQYF. CDR3 bases: TGTGCCAGCAGTACGTCAGGGGCCTACGAGCAGTACTTC.

The rearrangement uses TRBV5-5 and TRBJ1-5; D not certain. The CDR3 loop spans 14 amino acids. The V and J ends lost 2 bases and 2 bases respectively, with 8 bases between them. CDR1 and CDR2 (germline): SGHKS, YYEKEE (reference sequence). CDR3 nucleotide sequence: TGTGCCAGCAGCTTATTGGCAGGCAATCAGCCCCAGCATTTT. Encoded protein: CASSLLAGNQPQHF.

This chain uses TRBV19 with TRBJ2-1, with 14 bases identical to TRBD2. The germline gives CDR1 LNHDA, CDR2 SQIVND (reference sequence). The trim removed 5 bases at V and 4 bases at J, leaving 13 bases unmatched. This CDR3 is 19 amino acids long. The CDR3 DNA follows: TGTGCCAGTAGTCACAATAACCCGGGACTAGCGGGAGTATACAATGAGCAGTTCTTC. Residues: CASSHNNPGLAGVYNEQFF. The complete variable domain, with remaining parts taken from reference TRBV19 and TRBJ2-1, reads DGGITQSPKYLFRKEGQNVTLSCEQNLNHDAMYWYRQDPGQGLRLIYYSQIVNDFQKGDIAEGYSVSREKKESFPLTVTSAQKNPTAFYLCASSHNNPGLAGVYNEQFFGPGTRLTVL.

The chain joins TRBV30 to TRBJ2-6; a weak D match, TRBD2 (5 bases). The CDR3 is 19 amino acids. Germline CDR1 is GTSNPN and CDR2 is SVGIG (reference sequence). V was clipped by 0 bases and J by 0 bases, with 18 bases between them. CDR3 residues: CAWSVSRTFRASGANVLTF. The CDR3 nucleotides are TGTGCCTGGAGTGTATCCCGGACTTTCCGAGCCTCTGGGGCCAACGTCCTGACTTTC.

V gene TRBV28 combines with J gene TRBJ1-1; 8 bases line up with TRBD1. The V gene's germline CDR1 is MDHEN and CDR2 SYDVKM. CDR3 length: 12 residues. V was clipped by 5 bases and J by 8 bases; unmatched bases: 4. The CDR3 sequence: CASSPDRGEAFF. The DNA of the CDR3 is TGTGCCAGCAGTCCCGACAGGGGAGAAGCTTTCTTT.